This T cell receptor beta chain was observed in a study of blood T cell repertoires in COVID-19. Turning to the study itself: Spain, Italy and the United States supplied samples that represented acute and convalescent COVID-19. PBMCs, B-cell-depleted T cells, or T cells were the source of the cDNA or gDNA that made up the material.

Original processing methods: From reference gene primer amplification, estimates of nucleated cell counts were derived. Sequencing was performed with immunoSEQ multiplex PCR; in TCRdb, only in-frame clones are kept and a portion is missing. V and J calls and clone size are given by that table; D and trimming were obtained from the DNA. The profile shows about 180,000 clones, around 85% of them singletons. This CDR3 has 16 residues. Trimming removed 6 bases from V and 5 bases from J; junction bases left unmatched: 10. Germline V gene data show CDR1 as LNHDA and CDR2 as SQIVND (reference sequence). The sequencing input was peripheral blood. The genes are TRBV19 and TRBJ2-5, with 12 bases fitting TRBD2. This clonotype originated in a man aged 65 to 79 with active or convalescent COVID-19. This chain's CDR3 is CASRASGRALGETQYF. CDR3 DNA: TGTGCCAGTAGGGCTAGCGGGAGGGCCTTAGGGGAGACCCAGTACTTC.